This T cell receptor (beta chain) was profiled in a study of siplizumab effects on memory and regulatory T cells. Study outcomes and limitations: Most alloreactive clones went unmapped to unstimulated subsets; only a minor fraction mapped. Siplizumab brought about a significant reduction in alloreactive sequences traceable to unstimulated CD4+ memory cells. There appeared to be greater diversity in naive T cells than in memory cells, and naive T cells seemed major contributors to the alloresponse.

Comment on this clone: The antigen is undetermined.

The assay looked at roughly 9.4 x 10^4 TCR templates in each sample. Assay used: immunoSEQ multiplex PCR; TCRdb lists only in-frame clones, some missing. The table records tens of thousands of clones, roughly 87% of them present only once. Germline loops: CDR1 MNHNS, CDR2 SASEGT. CDR3 size: 12 residues. V was shortened by 7 bases and J by 6 bases, with 11 bases between the two germline ends. The chain uses TRBV6-1 and TRBJ2-3; D remains ambiguous. The clonotype was recovered from a human donor in good health. Sequenced sample: Tregs sorted from blood. CDR3 nucleotides: TGTGCCAGCACCCGAGCACTGGATACGCAGTATTTT. This sequence encodes CASTRALDTQYF.